This T cell receptor (beta chain) was profiled in a study of tumor-infiltrating lymphocytes in primary liver carcinoma. Background on the study: Measuring about 4 to 10 cm across, the tumors were staged as T1-T3 N0M0.

Starting material for RNA and DNA co-extraction consisted of roughly 19-30 mg of unsorted bulk tissue. The CDR3 consists of 17 residues. Germline CDR1 and CDR2: SGHAT and FQNNGV. Study-wide points: Overlap in tumor-adjacent and tumor-blood pairs fell below that of tumor region pairs.

Details on this clonotype: The antigen remains undetermined. Its ends do not fully match the called genes, so a read error is possible.

Total RNA amounting to roughly 450 ng was the source from which TCR beta cDNA was made with a constant-region primer. Researchers made the TCR beta libraries by running three nested multiplex PCR rounds with slightly modified ARM-PCR. The study ran its first two PCR rounds for roughly 9 cycles each, using TRBV1-TRBV30 forward primers and a C-beta reverse primer. One entry per CDR3 protein, called by TCRdb with MiXCR from the multiplex PCR reads. The sample yields roughly 120,000 distinct CDR3 sequences, nearly 70% seen once. This TCR came from a woman aged 55 to 70 with primary liver carcinoma and hepatitis B virus infection. The specimen sequenced was tumor-adjacent normal liver tissue. The rearrangement uses TRBV11-2 and TRBJ2-1, with 11 bases aligning to TRBD2. The CDR3 loop is CASSLFGGTSGNDEQFF. DNA for the CDR3: TGTGCTAGCAGCTTGTTTGGAGGGACTAGCGGAAACGATGAGCAGTTCTTC.